Following are 14 T cell receptor beta chains from one sample sequenced in a study of metastatic and nonmetastatic thyroid tumors. No treatment had been given to any patient before thyroid surgery. TCRdb re-clonotyped the PCR reads through MiXCR. This table holds tens of thousands of clones, more than 20% found once. The source material was blood. These receptor sequences come from a female donor with papillary thyroid cancer or a benign thyroid nodule (not recorded which). Some clones in this sample may be carry-over from other donors' samples.

The chain links TRBV19 to TRBJ2-2; D gene unclear. V lost 10 bases, J lost 4 bases, and 16 bases lay in between. Per germline, CDR1 LNHDA and CDR2 SQIVND (reference sequence). The length of the CDR3 is 14 residues. As DNA, the CDR3 is TGTGCCACTCTTGACTCATCAGGCACCGGGGAGCTGTTTTTT. Its translation: CATLDSSGTGELFF. The full variable domain, its missing parts supplied by reference TRBV19 and TRBJ2-2, is DGGITQSPKYLFRKEGQNVTLSCEQNLNHDAMYWYRQDPGQGLRLIYYSQIVNDFQKGDIAEGYSVSREKKESFPLTVTSAQKNPTAFYLCATLDSSGTGELFFGEGSRLTVL.

The rearrangement uses TRBV19 and TRBJ1-1; D perhaps matches TRBD1 (6 bases). This CDR3 has 16 amino acids. Trimming took 6 bases from V and 6 from J, leaving 23 bases between them. Germline CDR1 and CDR2: LNHDA and SQIVND (reference sequence). CDR3 in DNA: TGTGCCAGTAGACAACCCTGGGGGGGGCTAGATCCTGAAGCTTTCTTT. Amino acid sequence: CASRQPWGGLDPEAFF.

The chain combines TRBV28 with TRBJ1-2; TRBD1 might be the D (5 bases). The CDR3 has 12 residues. V was clipped by 7 bases and J by 4 bases, with 10 bases between them. Germline V gene sequence: CDR1 MDHEN, CDR2 SYDVKM. The CDR3, as DNA: TGTGCCAGCACTACAGGAGCCTATGGCTACACCTTC. This translates into CASTTGAYGYTF.

This clone was observed many times. DNA for the CDR3: TGTGCCAGCAGCTTCGCAAACACAGATACGCAGTATTTT. Translating gives CASSFANTDTQYF. The J gene is TRBJ2-3, the V gene TRBV7-9; no clear D gene. CDR1 and CDR2 from the germline V gene are SEHNR and FQNEAQ (reference sequence). V lost 3 bases and J 2 bases, leaving 6 bases between the germline ends. This CDR3 spans 13 amino acids.

This clone is labeled as medium-sized. This chain connects TRBV24-1 to TRBJ2-1; tentatively, D is TRBD1 or TRBD2 (5 bases each). Between the trimmed V and J ends, which lost 6 bases and 9 bases, there was a span of 20 bases. This CDR3 contains 15 residues. Germline CDR1 and CDR2: KGHDR and SFDVKD. The CDR3 loop reads CATSPPGARVGEQFF. The DNA of the CDR3 is TGTGCCACCAGTCCCCCCGGGGCCCGGGTAGGTGAGCAGTTCTTC.

The sample holds many counts of this clone. V is TRBV19 and J is TRBJ2-7; D may match TRBD1 or TRBD2 (5 bases each). V was cut by 4 bases and J by 0 bases, with 13 bases left in between. This CDR3 comprises 15 residues. Germline lookup yields CDR1 LNHDA and CDR2 SQIVND (reference sequence). As DNA, the CDR3 is TGTGCCAGTAGTACCGGACATGAGGGCTCCTACGAGCAGTACTTC. Translated: CASSTGHEGSYEQYF.

The V call is TRBV10-1, the J call TRBJ2-3, with TRBD2 identical over 9 bases. The germline CDR1 and CDR2 sequences are WNHNN and SYGVQD (reference sequence). CDR3 length: 15 residues. V gave up 2 bases and J gave up 4 bases; unmatched junction bases: 4. The DNA of the CDR3 is TGCGCCAGCAGTGAGGCGGGAGGGCCATCAGATACGCAGTATTTT. Translated: CASSEAGGPSDTQYF.

The genes are TRBV6-2 or TRBV6-3 and TRBJ2-1, with 8 bases identical to TRBD1. The CDR3 is made up of 16 amino acids. CDR1 and CDR2 (germline): MNHEY, SVGEGT. V trimming: 5 bases; J trimming: 1 base; junction bases outside the gene matches: 7. The CDR3 coding sequence is TGTGCCAGCAGTAGATATACAGGGGGGTCCTACAATGAGCAGTTCTTC. Residues: CASSRYTGGSYNEQFF.

The CDR3, as DNA: TGTGCCACCAGCAGAGGAGCTTACAGCGGGAGTGCAGATACGCAGTATTTT. It is translated as CATSRGAYSGSADTQYF. The chain links TRBV15 to TRBJ2-3; 8 bases agree with TRBD2. The CDR3 consists of 17 residues. Germline V CDR1 and CDR2: LNHNV, YYDKDF (reference sequence). The trim removed 1 base at V and 4 bases at J, leaving 10 bases unmatched.

This clone was counted at least ten times. The rearrangement links TRBV28 to TRBJ1-5; TRBD1 agrees at 7 bases. After removal of 5 bases from V and 1 base from J, the junction contained 5 bases not matched to a gene. The CDR3 extends over 15 amino acids. Germline V gives CDR1 MDHEN, CDR2 SYDVKM. The CDR3 DNA follows: TGTGCCAGCAGTACCCAACAGGGGAGCAATCAGCCCCAGCATTTT. This codes for CASSTQQGSNQPQHF.

In this sample, this clone turned up many times. The chain recombines TRBV5-5 with TRBJ2-1; tentatively, D is TRBD2 (6 bases). Trimming pared 5 bases from V and 4 bases from J, leaving 22 bases between. Germline CDR1 reads SGHKS; CDR2 reads YYEKEE (reference sequence). This CDR3 has 17 amino acids. The CDR3 loop is CASRMRDSLSPYNEQFF. The CDR3 DNA sequence: TGTGCCAGCAGAATGCGGGATTCCTTATCCCCTTACAATGAGCAGTTCTTC.

This clone is medium-sized within its sample. CDR3 coding DNA: TGTGCCATCACACTAGCGGGAGACCACAATGAGCAGTTCTTC. It is translated as CAITLAGDHNEQFF. The chain couples TRBV6-9 to TRBJ2-1, with 11 bases matching TRBD2. The CDR3 extends over 14 amino acids. CDR1 and CDR2 (germline): MNHGY, SVAAGI. J was trimmed by 5 bases and V by 10 bases; bases with no gene match: 7.

The chain has TRBV12-3 or TRBV12-4 and TRBJ2-7; D is perhaps TRBD1 (5 bases). CDR3 length: 14 amino acids. The V and J ends lost 3 bases and 6 bases respectively, with 15 bases between them. CDR3 nucleotide sequence: TGTGCCAGCAGTTTTGGGTCGCAGGGCCGCGAGCAGTACTTC. Translation gives CASSFGSQGREQYF.

This chain connects TRBV5-4 to TRBJ1-3; 8 bases match TRBD1. The CDR3 is 15 amino acids. Trimming took 1 base from V and 4 from J; bases not matched to a gene: 4. Germline CDR1 reads SGHNT; CDR2 reads YYREEE (reference sequence). The CDR3 DNA reads TGTGCCAGCAGCTTGTGGCAGGGGGCCGGAAACACCATATATTTT. Protein sequence: CASSLWQGAGNTIYF. The entire variable domain, with the rest obtained from reference TRBV5-4 and TRBJ1-3, is as follows: ETGVTQSPTHLIKTRGQQVTLRCSSQSGHNTVSWYQQALGQGPQFIFQYYREEENGRGNFPPRFSGLQFPNYSSELNVNALELDDSALYLCASSLWQGAGNTIYFGEGSWLTVV.